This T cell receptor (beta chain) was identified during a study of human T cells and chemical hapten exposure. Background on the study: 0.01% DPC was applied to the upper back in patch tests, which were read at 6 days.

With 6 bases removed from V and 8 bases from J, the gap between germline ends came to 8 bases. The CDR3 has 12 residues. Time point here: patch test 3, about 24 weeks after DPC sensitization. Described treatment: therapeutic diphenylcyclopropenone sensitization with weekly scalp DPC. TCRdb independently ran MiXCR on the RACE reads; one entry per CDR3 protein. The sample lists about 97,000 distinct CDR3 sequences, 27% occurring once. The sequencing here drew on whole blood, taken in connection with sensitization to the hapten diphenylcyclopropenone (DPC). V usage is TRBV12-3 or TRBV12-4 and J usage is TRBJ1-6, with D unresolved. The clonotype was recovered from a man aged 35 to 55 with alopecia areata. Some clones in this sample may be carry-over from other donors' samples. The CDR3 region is CASRPHDSPLHF. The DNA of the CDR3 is TGTGCCAGCAGGCCCCACGATTCACCCCTCCACTTT.